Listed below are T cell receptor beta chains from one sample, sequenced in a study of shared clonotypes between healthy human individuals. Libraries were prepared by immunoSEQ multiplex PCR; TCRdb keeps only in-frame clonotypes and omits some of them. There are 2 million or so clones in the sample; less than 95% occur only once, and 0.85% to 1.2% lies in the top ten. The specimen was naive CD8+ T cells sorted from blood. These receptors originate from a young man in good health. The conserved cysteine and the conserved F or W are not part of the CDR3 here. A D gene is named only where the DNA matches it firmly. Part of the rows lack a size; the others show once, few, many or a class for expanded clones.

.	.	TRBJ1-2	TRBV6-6	ASNTGYGYT
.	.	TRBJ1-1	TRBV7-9	ASSLAGRNTEAF
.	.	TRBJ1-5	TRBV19	ASSMLEGLSNQPQH
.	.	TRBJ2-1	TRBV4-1	ASSHRLYNEQF
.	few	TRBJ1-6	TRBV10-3	AISRGEGNSPLH
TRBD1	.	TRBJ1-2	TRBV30	AWSFGTANYGYT
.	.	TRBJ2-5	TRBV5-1	ASTPVALQATGRETQY
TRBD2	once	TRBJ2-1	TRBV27	ASSWGSGGDIFYNEQF
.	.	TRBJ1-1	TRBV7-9	ASSRGNTEAF
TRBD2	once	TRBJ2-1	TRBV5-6	ASSLRLAGGNEQF
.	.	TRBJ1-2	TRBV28	ASSFVSIDRNGYT
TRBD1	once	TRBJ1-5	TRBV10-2	ASSETGVGNQPQH
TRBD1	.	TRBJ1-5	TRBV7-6	ASSQGQPPEYSNQPQH
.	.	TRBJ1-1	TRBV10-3	AISDLGTEAF
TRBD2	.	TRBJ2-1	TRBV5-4	ASSGGLAGDEQF
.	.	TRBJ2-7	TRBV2	ASSGSDREGEQY
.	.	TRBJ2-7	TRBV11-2	ASSFEPNYEQY
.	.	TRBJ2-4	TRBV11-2	ASSHPPVNIQY
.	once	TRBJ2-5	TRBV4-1	ASSQGGLEETQY
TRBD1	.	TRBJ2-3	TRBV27	ASSGQGVTDTQY
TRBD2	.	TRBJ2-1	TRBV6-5	ASSLLAGDYNEQF
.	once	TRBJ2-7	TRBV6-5	ASSSVAAEGEQY
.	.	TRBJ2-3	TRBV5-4	ASSSTDTQY
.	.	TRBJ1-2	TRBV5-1	ASSLVSGGVGYT
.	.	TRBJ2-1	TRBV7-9	ASRPDYLVPGF
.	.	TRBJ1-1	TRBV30	AWTDSSLAEAF
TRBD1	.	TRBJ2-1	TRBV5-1	ASSLETGTNEQF
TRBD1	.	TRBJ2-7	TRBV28	ASTQTGGSYEQY
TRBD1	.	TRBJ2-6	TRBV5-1	ASSLVPEDRVGANVLT
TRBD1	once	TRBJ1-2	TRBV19	ASSIRDSLWYA
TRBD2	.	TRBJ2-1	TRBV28	ASSLWTSGRNEQF
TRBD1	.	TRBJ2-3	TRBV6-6	ASGTGASTDTQY
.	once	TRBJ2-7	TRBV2	ASGGGSYEQY